One sample yielded the 28 T cell receptor beta chains listed below, sequenced in a study of T cell responses to AZD1222 COVID-19 vaccine. This table comes from immunoSEQ multiplex PCR, and its TCRdb copy is limited to in-frame clones, with some not included. The sample carries 90,000 to 120,000 clones, 93% recorded once. The material sequenced was peripheral blood, taken on day 0 of AZD1222 vaccination. The receptors originated from an adult in good health.

The rearrangement links TRBV7-2 to TRBJ2-5, with 8 bases identical to TRBD2. V trimming: 5 bases; J trimming: 4 bases; junction bases outside the gene matches: 6. The CDR3 runs to 14 residues. Germline CDR1 and CDR2: SGHTA and FQGNSA. The CDR3 DNA reads TGTGCCAGCAGCCCGGGACTAGGAGGAGAGACCCAGTACTTC. This sequence encodes CASSPGLGGETQYF.

V and J are TRBV7-9 and TRBJ1-2; D unresolved. The CDR3 is 13 amino acids. V was trimmed by 5 bases and J by 3 bases, leaving 10 bases between them. Germline V lookup: CDR1 SEHNR, CDR2 FQNEAQ (reference sequence). The CDR3 DNA is TGTGCCAGCAGCCCAGACGGGGACTATGGCTACACCTTC. Amino acid sequence: CASSPDGDYGYTF.

The chain employs TRBV6-5 and TRBJ1-2; a weak D match, TRBD1 (5 bases). CDR1 and CDR2 from the germline V gene are MNHEY and SVGAGI. This CDR3 comprises 16 residues. Trimming took 0 bases from V and 2 from J, leaving 13 bases between them. The CDR3 protein is CASSYSGEAGNYGYTF. The CDR3 DNA reads as TGTGCCAGCAGTTACTCGGGTGAGGCAGGGAACTATGGCTACACCTTC.

This chain links TRBV14 with TRBJ2-7; the D is unclear. The CDR3 runs to 12 residues. V lost 0 bases and J lost 2, with 2 bases in between. The germline V gene has CDR1 SGHDN and CDR2 FVKESK. This CDR3 is CASSQEPYEQYF. CDR3 DNA sequence: TGTGCCAGCAGCCAAGAGCCCTACGAGCAGTACTTC.

DNA of the CDR3: TGCGCCAGCAGACAGGACGCCTATGGCTACACCTTC. Translated, it gives CASRQDAYGYTF. V is TRBV10-2 and J is TRBJ1-2; tentative D call: TRBD1 (5 bases). V gave up 6 bases and J gave up 4 bases, with 9 bases separating them. CDR1 and CDR2 from the germline V gene are WSHSY and SAAADI. There are 12 residues in the CDR3.

This clone has only one observation. The chain has TRBV18 and TRBJ1-1; TRBD1 might be the D (6 bases). The CDR3 totals 16 residues. Germline CDR1 is KGHSH and CDR2 is LQKENI. V lost 3 bases and J 1 base, leaving 15 bases between the germline ends. In DNA form, the CDR3 reads TGTGCCAGCTCACCGACCCAGGGGTCGGGGAACACTGAAGCTTTCTTT. Its protein product is CASSPTQGSGNTEAFF.

V usage is TRBV7-9 and J usage is TRBJ2-1; 7 bases agree with TRBD2. The germline CDR1 and CDR2 sequences are SEHNR and FQNEAQ (reference sequence). With V trimmed by 4 bases and J by 4 bases, 7 bases remained unmatched. The CDR3 has 15 residues. CDR3 in amino acids: CASSSREDPYNEQFF. The DNA for the CDR3 is TGTGCCAGCAGCTCCCGGGAGGATCCGTACAATGAGCAGTTCTTC.

The chain uses TRBV5-6 and TRBJ1-1; D is unclear. Germline-derived CDR1 and CDR2 are SGHDT and YYEEEE. The V end lost 2 bases, the J end lost 1 base, and 9 bases lay between the germline ends. CDR3 length: 14 amino acids. CDR3 loop: CASSFFSQNTEAFF. As DNA, the CDR3 is TGTGCCAGCAGCTTTTTCAGCCAGAACACTGAAGCTTTCTTT.

The rearrangement links TRBV5-1 to TRBJ2-1, with 9 positions matching TRBD2. V lost 0 bases to trimming and J lost 4 bases; unmatched junction nucleotides: 2. Germline V CDR1 and CDR2: SGHRS, YFSETQ. The CDR3 spans 15 residues. This chain's CDR3 is CASSLGSGGYNEQFF. The CDR3 bases are TGCGCCAGCAGCTTGGGTAGCGGGGGATACAATGAGCAGTTCTTC.

This clone ranks as medium-sized. V is TRBV18 and J is TRBJ1-5, with 7 nucleotides matching TRBD1. CDR1 and CDR2 from the germline V gene are KGHSH and LQKENI. V gave up 3 bases and J gave up 9 bases; unmatched junction bases: 5. This CDR3 is 13 amino acids long. The CDR3 DNA sequence: TGTGCCAGCTCACCTACAGGGGTTGGGCCCCAGCATTTT. Protein: CASSPTGVGPQHF.

A word on this clone: The same CDR3 is also encoded by other DNA sequences in this sample. The chain couples TRBV5-4 to TRBJ2-5; D not certain. The CDR3 is 13 amino acids. Germline CDR1 is SGHNT and CDR2 is YYREEE (reference sequence). The V gene lost 0 bases and the J gene lost 3 bases, with 6 bases spanning the gap. The CDR3 sequence: CASSLGTEETQYF. The CDR3 DNA follows: TGTGCCAGCAGCTTGGGAACGGAAGAGACCCAGTACTTC.

This clone was detected only a few times. The chain has TRBV21-1 and TRBJ1-4. TRBV21-1 is an annotated pseudogene. This CDR3 has 19 amino acids. CDR3 protein: CASSKAPSWEAVINEKLFF. CDR3 nucleotides: TGTGCCAGCAGCAAAGCGCCCTCTTGGGAGGCGGTTATTAATGAAAAACTGTTTTTT.

V gene TRBV13 combines with J gene TRBJ2-3; tentatively, D is TRBD2 (5 bases). The CDR3 loop spans 16 amino acids. V was clipped by 6 bases and J by 2 bases, with 18 bases between them. Germline assignment: CDR1 PRHDT and CDR2 FYEKMQ (reference sequence). The DNA of the CDR3 is TGTGCCAGCAGTTTAAAAATAAGCGGATTCACAGATACGCAGTATTTT. Amino acid sequence: CASSLKISGFTDTQYF.

V usage is TRBV5-1 and J usage is TRBJ1-5, with unresolved D. The V end lost 4 bases, the J end lost 5 bases, and 10 bases lay between the germline ends. In germline, CDR1 is SGHRS, CDR2 YFSETQ. The CDR3 runs 13 residues. The CDR3 DNA sequence: TGCGCCAGCAGCCTTGCCGAGGATCAGCCCCAGCATTTT. Encoded protein: CASSLAEDQPQHF.

The V call is TRBV27, the J call TRBJ2-7; D is perhaps TRBD1 (5 bases). Deletions cut 2 bases from V and 5 bases from J, with 13 bases between. This CDR3 spans 14 amino acids. From germline, CDR1 is MNHEY and CDR2 SMNVEV (reference sequence). The CDR3 sequence is CASSLRFLGDEQYF. DNA for the CDR3: TGTGCCAGCAGTTTACGGTTCCTAGGGGACGAGCAGTACTTC.

This chain's CDR3 is CASRLELTNEKLFF. The DNA of the CDR3 is TGTGCCAGCCGCCTCGAGTTAACTAATGAAAAACTGTTTTTT. This rearrangement joins TRBV2 to TRBJ1-4; D is uncertain. The length of the CDR3 is 14 residues. The V and J ends lost 8 bases and 1 base respectively, with 11 bases between them. Germline CDR1 and CDR2: SNHLY and FYNNEI.

The chain recombines TRBV4-3 with TRBJ2-7; the match to TRBD2 covers 8 bases. Looked up from germline, CDR1 is LGHNA and CDR2 is YSLEER. V was pared by 2 bases and J by 2 bases, with 8 bases of the junction left unmatched. This CDR3 comprises 16 residues. The CDR3 sequence is CASSQYARGGAYEQYF. The CDR3 bases are TGCGCCAGCAGCCAATACGCCCGGGGGGGGGCCTACGAGCAGTACTTC.

The CDR3 DNA sequence: TGTGCCACCAGTACAACTAGCGAGACCTACAATGAGCAGTTCTTC. Protein: CATSTTSETYNEQFF. The rearrangement joins TRBV24-1 to TRBJ2-1; 7 bases fit TRBD2. Germline CDR1 KGHDR, CDR2 SFDVKD. V lost 6 bases and J lost 2; bases outside the gene matches: 6. The CDR3 extends over 15 amino acids.

This chain links TRBV4-1 with TRBJ2-3; TRBD1 matches at 8 bases. J lost 2 bases, V lost 5 bases, and 6 bases had no gene match. This CDR3 has 15 residues. Germline CDR1 is MGHRA and CDR2 is YSYEKL. The CDR3 bases are TGCGCCAGCAGCGAGGACAGGGCCCTCACAGATACGCAGTATTTT. It specifies CASSEDRALTDTQYF.

The chain is built from TRBV9 and TRBJ2-1, with TRBD1 matching over 9 bases. The V segment lost 4 bases and the J segment 5 bases; nucleotides outside the gene matches: 13. This CDR3 is built from 17 residues. Per germline, CDR1 SGDLS and CDR2 YYNGEE. CDR3 DNA sequence: TGTGCCAGCAGCTCCCGGACAGGGGTTATTGGGGACAATGAGCAGTTCTTC. Translating it yields CASSSRTGVIGDNEQFF.

This chain links TRBV7-9 with TRBJ1-1, with no clear D. In germline, CDR1 is SEHNR, CDR2 FQNEAQ (reference sequence). The CDR3 covers 13 residues. The V gene lost 5 bases and the J gene lost 2 bases, with 9 bases spanning the gap. CDR3 DNA sequence: TGTGCCAGCAGCCCGAGTACCAACACTGAAGCTTTCTTT. It translates to CASSPSTNTEAFF.

V and J are TRBV7-8 and TRBJ2-7, with D maybe TRBD2 (6 bases). The CDR3 extends over 14 amino acids. Germline CDR1 is SGHVS and CDR2 is FQNEAQ. Trimming pared 5 bases from V and 5 bases from J, leaving 16 bases between. The CDR3, as DNA: TGTGCCAGCAGCCTAGACGGGACTCTAGACGAGCAGTACTTC. It yields the protein CASSLDGTLDEQYF.

This chain links TRBV6-5 with TRBJ2-1; TRBD1 might be the D (6 bases). Germline lookup yields CDR1 MNHEY and CDR2 SVGAGI. The length of the CDR3 is 13 residues. V was shortened by 6 bases and J by 4 bases, with 10 bases between the two germline ends. CDR3 DNA sequence: TGTGCCAGCAGACCGGGACATTACAATGAGCAGTTCTTC. Amino acids: CASRPGHYNEQFF.

The chain links TRBV11-2 to TRBJ1-1; tentatively, D is TRBD1 (5 bases). The CDR3 sequence is 17 residues long. The germline V gene encodes CDR1 SGHAT and CDR2 FQNNGV. Between the trimmed V and J ends, which lost 6 bases and 3 bases, there was a span of 23 bases. CDR3 residues: CASRPALGRGKDTEAFF. Here the CDR3 DNA reads TGTGCCAGCAGACCGGCCCTGGGACGAGGGAAGGACACTGAAGCTTTCTTT.

Only a few counts were recorded for this clone. J is TRBJ1-2 and V is TRBV28; TRBD1 matches 7 bases. The germline V gene encodes CDR1 MDHEN and CDR2 SYDVKM. CDR3 length: 15 amino acids. V dropped 1 base and J dropped 3; count of bases not matched to a gene: 5. Written as DNA, the CDR3 is TGTGCCAGCAGTTTATCCGCTCAGGGGGACTATGGCTACACCTTC. Amino acids: CASSLSAQGDYGYTF.

The rearrangement joins TRBV7-9 to TRBJ2-7, with 7 bases identical to TRBD2. CDR1 and CDR2 (germline): SEHNR, FQNEAQ (reference sequence). With 1 base clipped from V and 3 bases from J, the junction kept 9 bases outside the gene matches. The CDR3 runs to 16 residues. The CDR3 bases are TGTGCCAGCAGCTTAGTCGCGTCTAGCGGATTCTACGAGCAGTACTTC. Amino acid sequence: CASSLVASSGFYEQYF. The whole variable domain, remainder taken from reference TRBV7-9 and TRBJ2-7, is DTGVSQNPRHKITKRGQNVTFRCDPISEHNRLYWYRQTLGQGPEFLTYFQNEAQLEKSRLLSDRFSAERPKGSFSTLEIQRTEQGDSAMYLCASSLVASSGFYEQYFGPGTRLTVT.

V usage is TRBV4-3 and J usage is TRBJ2-7; no reliable D call. The CDR3 has 15 residues. V lost 6 bases, J lost 3 bases, and 18 bases lay in between. The germline CDR1 and CDR2 sequences are LGHNA and YSLEER. The CDR3 is CASRYSDRGLYEQYF. The CDR3 DNA reads as TGCGCCAGCAGGTACAGTGACCGCGGCCTCTACGAGCAGTACTTC.

The rearrangement joins TRBV4-1 to TRBJ1-5; 8 bases fit TRBD1. CDR3 size: 18 residues. Per germline, CDR1 MGHRA and CDR2 YSYEKL. Losses at the gene ends were 0 bases for V and 4 bases for J; bases not matched to a gene: 11. The CDR3 protein is CASSQDDRGWGWNQPQHF. The CDR3 nucleotides read TGCGCCAGCAGCCAAGATGACAGGGGATGGGGGTGGAATCAGCCCCAGCATTTT.